These 32 T cell receptor beta chains originate from one sample sequenced in a study of blood T cell repertoires in COVID-19. Profiling relied on immunoSEQ multiplex PCR, and the TCRdb table lists in-frame clones only, not all of them. In the table there are about 200,000 clones, around four fifths of which are singletons. The sample consisted of PBMCs or T cells enriched from blood (not recorded which). These receptor sequences come from a man aged 35 to 55 who had recovered from COVID-19.

The V gene is TRBV30, the J gene TRBJ1-6; D is uncertain. Between the trimmed V and J ends, which lost 2 bases and 0 bases, there was a span of 14 bases. The CDR3 runs 17 residues. CDR1 GTSNPN and CDR2 SVGIG come from the germline V gene (reference sequence). CDR3 sequence: CAWSISGASSYNSPLHF. CDR3 DNA: TGTGCCTGGAGTATAAGTGGAGCAAGCTCCTATAATTCACCCCTCCACTTT.

This chain links TRBV11-3 with TRBJ2-5, with 11 nucleotides matching TRBD1. The J segment lost 4 bases and the V segment lost 1 base, leaving 2 bases of the junction unmatched. The germline CDR1 and CDR2 sequences are SGHNT and YENEEA. The CDR3 is 15 amino acids. CDR3 DNA: TGTGCCAGCAGCTTAGGGGGGACAGGGGGAGAGACCCAGTACTTC. Its translation is CASSLGGTGGETQYF. Drawing the rest from reference TRBV11-3 and TRBJ2-5, the complete variable domain is EAGVVQSPRYKIIEKKQPVAFWCNPISGHNTLYWYLQNLGQGPELLIRYENEEAVDDSQLPKDRFSAERLKGVDSTLKIQPAELGDSAVYLCASSLGGTGGETQYFGPGTRLLVL.

This chain links TRBV24-1 with TRBJ2-3, with 8 bases fitting TRBD2. The CDR3 extends over 15 amino acids. With 6 bases clipped from V and 6 bases from J, the junction kept 10 bases outside the gene matches. Germline lookup yields CDR1 KGHDR and CDR2 SFDVKD. The CDR3 here is CATSMTSAVTDTQYF. In nucleotides, the CDR3 is TGTGCCACCAGTATGACTAGCGCGGTTACCGATACGCAGTATTTT.

The rearrangement uses TRBV10-3 and TRBJ1-5; the D is unclear. CDR1 is ENHRY, CDR2 SYGVKD, per germline. This CDR3 has 12 amino acids. The V and J ends lost 5 bases and 7 bases respectively, with 9 bases between them. DNA for the CDR3: TGTGCCATCAGTAACGACATGCAGCCCCAGCATTTT. This sequence encodes CAISNDMQPQHF.

The J gene is TRBJ2-1, the V gene TRBV12-5; 13 nucleotides line up with TRBD2. This CDR3 spans 16 amino acids. V was clipped by 1 base and J by 8 bases; unmatched bases: 5. The germline V gene encodes CDR1 LGHNT and CDR2 FRNRAP. The CDR3 protein is CASGLGTSGSSDEQFF. Written as DNA, the CDR3 is TGTGCTAGTGGTTTGGGGACTAGCGGGAGTTCAGATGAGCAGTTCTTC.

The chain has TRBV9 and TRBJ1-2; possibly TRBD1 for D (5 bases). The CDR3 runs to 15 residues. V shed 0 bases and J shed 7 bases, with 16 bases lying between them. Germline V CDR1 and CDR2: SGDLS, YYNGEE. Here the CDR3 DNA reads TGTGCCAGCAGCGTAGGAACGGGTGGGGCGGCTGGCTACACCTTC. It specifies CASSVGTGGAAGYTF. The full variable domain, with the rest looked up from reference TRBV9 and TRBJ1-2, is DSGVTQTPKHLITATGQRVTLRCSPRSGDLSVYWYQQSLDQGLQFLIQYYNGEERAKGNILERFSAQQFPDLHSELNLSSLELGDSALYFCASSVGTGGAAGYTFGSGTRLTVV.

The chain employs TRBV25-1 and TRBJ2-7; possible D gene TRBD2, 5 bases. CDR3 size: 12 residues. Between the trimmed V and J ends, which lost 7 bases and 6 bases, there was a span of 13 bases. Germline V CDR1 and CDR2: MGHDK, SYGVNS. The CDR3 nucleotides are TGTGCCAGCACCCCTGGCGGAGGCGAGCAGTACTTC. The encoded protein is CASTPGGGEQYF.

The chain combines TRBV5-1 with TRBJ2-2; 15 bases align to TRBD2. Losses at the gene ends were 4 bases for V and 6 bases for J; bases not matched to a gene: 7. Looked up from germline, CDR1 is SGHRS and CDR2 is YFSETQ. The CDR3 extends over 17 amino acids. The DNA for the CDR3 is TGCGCCAGCAGCAGGACTAGCGGGAGGGCCCTTCCCGGGGAGCTGTTTTTT. Amino acids: CASSRTSGRALPGELFF.

This clone was seen only once. Within the sample, other DNA sequences also encode this same CDR3. The chain joins TRBV27 to TRBJ1-2, with unresolved D. V lost 2 bases and J lost 0, with 4 bases in between. CDR3 size: 13 residues. The germline CDR1 and CDR2 sequences are MNHEY and SMNVEV (reference sequence). CDR3 DNA sequence: TGTGCCAGCAGTTTAGGAGCTAACTATGGCTACACCTTC. Its protein is CASSLGANYGYTF.

This CDR3 reads CSVVLTAGVNTEAFF. The CDR3 nucleotides are TGCAGCGTTGTGTTAACGGCAGGGGTGAACACTGAAGCTTTCTTT. This sequence joins TRBV29-1 and TRBJ1-1; possible D gene TRBD1, 6 bases. The CDR3 is 15 residues long. Deletions cut 4 bases from V and 0 bases from J, with 15 bases between. The V gene's germline CDR1 is SQVTM and CDR2 ANQGSEA. Filled out from reference TRBV29-1 and TRBJ1-1, the complete variable domain reads SAVISQKPSRDICQRGTSLTIQCQVDSQVTMMFWYRQQPGQSLTLIATANQGSEATYESGFVIDKFPISRPNLTFSTLTVSNMSPEDSSIYLCSVVLTAGVNTEAFFGQGTRLTVV.

V gene TRBV19 combines with J gene TRBJ1-3; the match to TRBD1 covers 9 bases. The CDR3 totals 12 residues. The junction had 7 bases not matched to a gene; V was cut back by 11 bases and J by 8 bases. Germline V gene sequence: CDR1 LNHDA, CDR2 SQIVND (reference sequence). CDR3 sequence (DNA): TGTGCCGTCCGACAGGGGGGAGACACCATATATTTT. Its protein is CAVRQGGDTIYF.

The chain couples TRBV6-5 to TRBJ1-4, with 9 bases aligning to TRBD1. Germline assignment: CDR1 MNHEY and CDR2 SVGAGI. The ends lost 0 bases at V and 7 bases at J; junction bases unmatched: 6. This CDR3 is built from 16 residues. The CDR3 DNA reads TGTGCCAGCAGTTACTCTTACGGACAGGGGAGTGAAAAACTGTTTTTT. The encoded protein is CASSYSYGQGSEKLFF.

The chain employs TRBV29-1 and TRBJ2-1, with D possibly matching TRBD2 (6 bases). Deletions cut 0 bases from V and 3 bases from J, with 9 bases between. This CDR3 comprises 14 residues. The germline gives CDR1 SQVTM, CDR2 ANQGSEA. The CDR3, as DNA: TGCAGCGTTGAAGACCAGCGGGTCTACAATGAGCAGTTCTTC. This encodes CSVEDQRVYNEQFF.

The chain has TRBV5-1 and TRBJ2-5; a possible D gene is TRBD2 (5 bases). The germline CDR1 and CDR2 sequences are SGHRS and YFSETQ. The length of the CDR3 is 13 residues. V was clipped by 0 bases and J by 4 bases, with 7 bases between them. The CDR3 DNA sequence: TGCGCCAGCAGCTTGGACAGCGGAGAGACCCAGTACTTC. Protein sequence: CASSLDSGETQYF.

The J gene is TRBJ2-1, the V gene TRBV7-3; 12 nucleotides line up with TRBD2. Germline assignment: CDR1 SGHTA and CDR2 FQGTGA. The V segment lost 5 bases and the J segment 5 bases; nucleotides outside the gene matches: 4. The CDR3 loop spans 15 amino acids. The CDR3 loop reads CASSATSGSHNEQFF. CDR3 DNA sequence: TGTGCCAGCAGCGCGACTAGCGGGAGCCACAATGAGCAGTTCTTC.

The chain uses TRBV10-1 and TRBJ2-5, with 7 positions matching TRBD1. CDR1 and CDR2 (germline): WNHNN, SYGVQD (reference sequence). The CDR3 has 15 amino acids. V trimming: 6 bases; J trimming: 1 base; junction bases outside the gene matches: 8. The CDR3 loop reads CASRETGRPQETQYF. The CDR3 nucleotides read TGCGCCAGCAGGGAGACAGGGCGACCCCAAGAGACCCAGTACTTC.

DNA of the CDR3: TGTGCCAGCAGCCCGCCACAGGGGACAGGGGTCACCTACACCTTC. This gives the protein CASSPPQGTGVTYTF. The rearrangement uses TRBV9 and TRBJ1-2; 10 nucleotides match TRBD1. V lost 4 bases and J lost 10; bases outside the gene matches: 13. The CDR3 sequence is 15 residues long. The V gene's germline CDR1 is SGDLS and CDR2 YYNGEE.

The chain recombines TRBV3-1 (or the pseudogene TRBV3-2) with TRBJ1-2; tentatively, D is TRBD1 (6 bases). V lost 4 bases and J 6 bases, leaving 12 bases between the germline ends. There are 13 residues in the CDR3. Per the germline V gene, CDR1 is LGHDT and CDR2 is YNNKEL (reference sequence). The DNA for the CDR3 is TGTGCCAGCAGCCCTTGGACAGAGGATGGCTACACCTTC. Amino acid sequence: CASSPWTEDGYTF.

The chain combines TRBV5-1 with TRBJ2-1, with 7 bases lining up with TRBD2. The CDR3 runs 15 residues. The V and J ends lost 5 bases and 6 bases, in that order; junction bases with no gene match: 11. Germline V lookup: CDR1 SGHRS, CDR2 YFSETQ. As DNA, the CDR3 is TGCGCCAGCAGTTACGGACTAGAGGGGTCCAATGAGCAGTTCTTC. It codes for CASSYGLEGSNEQFF.

This chain uses TRBV5-1 with TRBJ1-4; D possibly corresponds to TRBD1 (6 bases). The CDR3 runs 14 residues. CDR1 and CDR2 from the germline V gene are SGHRS and YFSETQ. V was trimmed by 3 bases and J by 4 bases, leaving 10 bases between them. As DNA, the CDR3 is TGCGCCAGCAGCTCAGGACAGCTTAATGAAAAACTGTTTTTT. It yields the protein CASSSGQLNEKLFF.

This clone was recorded a few times. The gene calls are TRBV12-5 and TRBJ2-3, with TRBD2 matching 8 bases. This CDR3 has 15 residues. After removal of 5 bases from V and 2 bases from J, the junction contained 6 bases not matched to a gene. Germline CDR1 reads LGHNT; CDR2 reads FRNRAP. DNA for the CDR3: TGTGCTAGTGGTCCCCCAGCGGGGGCCACAGATACGCAGTATTTT. It yields the protein CASGPPAGATDTQYF.

The rearrangement links TRBV9 to TRBJ2-1; D might be TRBD1 (5 bases). The CDR3 totals 12 residues. The germline CDR1 and CDR2 sequences are SGDLS and YYNGEE. The ends were cut back, 3 bases at V and 8 bases at J, with 9 bases in the middle. The CDR3: CASSAGSHEQFF. CDR3 DNA: TGTGCCAGCAGCGCAGGGTCCCATGAGCAGTTCTTC.

This chain links TRBV5-4 with TRBJ2-1; D perhaps matches TRBD1 (6 bases). Germline CDR1 and CDR2: SGHNT and YYREEE (reference sequence). V was trimmed by 1 base and J by 3 bases, leaving 14 bases between them. The CDR3 spans 16 residues. DNA for the CDR3: TGTGCCAGCAGCTTGATCGGGACACCAAGCTACAATGAGCAGTTCTTC. Its translation: CASSLIGTPSYNEQFF.

The gene calls are TRBV3-1 (or the pseudogene TRBV3-2) and TRBJ1-6; possibly TRBD1 for D (5 bases). V lost 5 bases and J lost 7, with 15 bases in between. Germline V gene sequence: CDR1 LGHDT, CDR2 YNNKEL (reference sequence). CDR3 length: 15 amino acids. CDR3 amino acids: CASSTMTVLNSPLHF. In DNA form, the CDR3 reads TGTGCCAGCAGCACAATGACAGTTTTAAATTCACCCCTCCACTTT.

This clone was detected once. The chain employs TRBV28 and TRBJ1-1, with 7 bases lining up with TRBD1. The length of the CDR3 is 16 residues. Germline values: CDR1 MDHEN, CDR2 SYDVKM. V dropped 6 bases and J dropped 3; count of bases not matched to a gene: 13. The CDR3 here is CASRLGDYTGDTEAFF. As DNA, the CDR3 is TGTGCCAGCAGACTAGGAGACTATACAGGGGACACTGAAGCTTTCTTT.

The chain uses TRBV29-1 and TRBJ1-2; a weak D match, TRBD1 (5 bases). The CDR3 is 14 residues long. The V gene's germline CDR1 is SQVTM and CDR2 ANQGSEA. Trimming took 4 bases from V and 4 from J, leaving 16 bases between them. The CDR3 DNA reads TGCAGCGTTGTAGGCAGGGAAAACGGCTATGGCTACACCTTC. Its protein product is CSVVGRENGYGYTF. The whole variable domain, filled in from reference TRBV29-1 and TRBJ1-2, reads SAVISQKPSRDICQRGTSLTIQCQVDSQVTMMFWYRQQPGQSLTLIATANQGSEATYESGFVIDKFPISRPNLTFSTLTVSNMSPEDSSIYLCSVVGRENGYGYTFGSGTRLTVV.

The chain carries TRBV6-5 and TRBJ1-4, with D tentatively TRBD1 (5 bases). The CDR3 spans 14 residues. V lost 2 bases and J 7 bases, leaving 11 bases between the germline ends. Germline-derived CDR1 and CDR2 are MNHEY and SVGAGI. The CDR3 spells CASSYAGLGEKLFF. CDR3 in DNA: TGTGCCAGCAGTTACGCGGGGCTTGGTGAAAAACTGTTTTTT.

J is TRBJ1-1 and V is TRBV6-4; weak D call: TRBD1 (5 bases). The CDR3 loop spans 13 amino acids. The ends were cut back, 6 bases at V and 1 base at J, with 9 bases in the middle. Germline CDR1 reads MRHNA; CDR2 reads SNTAGT. The CDR3 DNA reads as TGTGCCAGCAGAGGGGACTCGAACACTGAAGCTTTCTTT. Translation: CASRGDSNTEAFF.

V is TRBV9 and J is TRBJ2-1; 11 bases line up with TRBD2. Germline lookup yields CDR1 SGDLS and CDR2 YYNGEE. The CDR3 has 16 residues. Trimming at V came to 3 bases and at J to 4 bases, leaving 6 bases not matched to a gene. The CDR3 DNA follows: TGTGCCAGCAGCGGCGGGACTAGCGGCCGATACAATGAGCAGTTCTTC. Translation gives CASSGGTSGRYNEQFF.

This clone occurred once. J is TRBJ1-3 and V is TRBV9; perhaps TRBD1 as D (6 bases). The CDR3 contains 14 residues. V was trimmed by 6 bases and J by 4 bases, leaving 14 bases between them. Germline V gives CDR1 SGDLS, CDR2 YYNGEE. CDR3: CASKRAGEGNTIYF. The CDR3 DNA reads TGTGCCAGCAAAAGGGCAGGGGAAGGAAACACCATATATTTT. Full variable domain (rest looked up from reference TRBV9 and TRBJ1-3): DSGVTQTPKHLITATGQRVTLRCSPRSGDLSVYWYQQSLDQGLQFLIQYYNGEERAKGNILERFSAQQFPDLHSELNLSSLELGDSALYFCASKRAGEGNTIYFGEGSWLTVV.

The V gene is TRBV24-1, the J gene TRBJ2-7; 12 nucleotides match TRBD2. The CDR3 length is 21 residues. Germline-derived CDR1 and CDR2 are KGHDR and SFDVKD. The trim removed 9 bases at V and 2 bases at J, leaving 25 bases unmatched. CDR3 DNA: TGTGCCACCGCCACGGCGCTAGCGGGAGGGCCGATGAGTATTAAGCCCTACGAGCAGTACGTC. Translating it yields CATATALAGGPMSIKPYEQYV.

This rearrangement joins TRBV13 to TRBJ1-1; weak D call: TRBD1 (5 bases). Trimming removed 1 base at V and 5 bases at J, with 8 bases between. The CDR3 runs to 13 residues. CDR1 is PRHDT and CDR2 is FYEKMQ in the germline V gene (reference sequence). CDR3 region: CASSLAKGTEAFF. The CDR3 nucleotides read TGTGCCAGCAGCTTAGCTAAGGGGACTGAAGCTTTCTTT. Filled out from reference TRBV13 and TRBJ1-1, the complete variable domain reads AAGVIQSPRHLIKEKRETATLKCYPIPRHDTVYWYQQGPGQDPQFLISFYEKMQSDKGSIPDRFSAQQFSDYHSELNMSSLELGDSALYFCASSLAKGTEAFFGQGTRLTVV.